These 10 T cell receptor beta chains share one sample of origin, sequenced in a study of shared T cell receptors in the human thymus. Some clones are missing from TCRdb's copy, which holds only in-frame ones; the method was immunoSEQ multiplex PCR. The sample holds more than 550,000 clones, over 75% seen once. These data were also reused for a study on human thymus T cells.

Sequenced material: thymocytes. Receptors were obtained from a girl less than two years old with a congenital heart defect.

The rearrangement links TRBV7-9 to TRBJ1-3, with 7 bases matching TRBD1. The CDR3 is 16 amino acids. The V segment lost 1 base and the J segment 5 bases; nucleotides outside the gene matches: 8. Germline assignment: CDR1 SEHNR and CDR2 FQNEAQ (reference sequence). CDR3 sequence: CASSLVVEGARNTIYF. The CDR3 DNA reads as TGTGCCAGCAGCTTAGTGGTCGAGGGGGCCCGAAACACCATATATTTT. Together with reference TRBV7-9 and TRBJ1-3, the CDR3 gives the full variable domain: DTGVSQNPRHKITKRGQNVTFRCDPISEHNRLYWYRQTLGQGPEFLTYFQNEAQLEKSRLLSDRFSAERPKGSFSTLEIQRTEQGDSAMYLCASSLVVEGARNTIYFGEGSWLTVV.

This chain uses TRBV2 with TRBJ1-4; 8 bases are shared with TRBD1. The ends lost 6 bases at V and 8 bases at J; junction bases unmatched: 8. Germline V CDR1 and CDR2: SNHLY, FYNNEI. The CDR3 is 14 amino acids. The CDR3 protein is CASRETGVREKLFF. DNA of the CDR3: TGTGCCAGCAGGGAGACAGGGGTGAGAGAAAAACTGTTTTTT.

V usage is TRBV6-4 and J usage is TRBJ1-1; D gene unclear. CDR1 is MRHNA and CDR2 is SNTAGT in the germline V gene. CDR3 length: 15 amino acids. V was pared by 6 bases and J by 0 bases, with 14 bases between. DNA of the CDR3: TGTGCCAGCAGAGATCGAGTCGATATGAACACTGAAGCTTTCTTT. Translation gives CASRDRVDMNTEAFF.

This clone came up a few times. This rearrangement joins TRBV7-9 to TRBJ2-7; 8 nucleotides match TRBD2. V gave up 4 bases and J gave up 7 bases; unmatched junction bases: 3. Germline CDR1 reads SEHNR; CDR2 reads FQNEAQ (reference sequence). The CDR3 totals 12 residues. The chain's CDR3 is CASSSPGGEQYF. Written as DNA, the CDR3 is TGTGCCAGCAGCTCACCGGGGGGGGAGCAGTACTTC.

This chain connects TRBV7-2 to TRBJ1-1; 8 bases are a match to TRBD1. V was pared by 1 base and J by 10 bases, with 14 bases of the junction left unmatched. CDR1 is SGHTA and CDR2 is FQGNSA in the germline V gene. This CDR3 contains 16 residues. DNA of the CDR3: TGTGCCAGCAGCTTAGGCTACAGGGGGGAGTTAGGTGTAGCTTTCTTT. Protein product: CASSLGYRGELGVAFF.

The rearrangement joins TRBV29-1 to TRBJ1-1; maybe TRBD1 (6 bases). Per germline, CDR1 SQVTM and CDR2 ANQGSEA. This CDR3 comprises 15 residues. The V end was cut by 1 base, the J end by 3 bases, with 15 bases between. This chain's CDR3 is CSVEGGGKGDTEAFF. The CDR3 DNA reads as TGCAGCGTTGAAGGGGGGGGGAAGGGGGACACTGAAGCTTTCTTT. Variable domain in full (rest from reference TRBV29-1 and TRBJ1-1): SAVISQKPSRDICQRGTSLTIQCQVDSQVTMMFWYRQQPGQSLTLIATANQGSEATYESGFVIDKFPISRPNLTFSTLTVSNMSPEDSSIYLCSVEGGGKGDTEAFFGQGTRLTVV.

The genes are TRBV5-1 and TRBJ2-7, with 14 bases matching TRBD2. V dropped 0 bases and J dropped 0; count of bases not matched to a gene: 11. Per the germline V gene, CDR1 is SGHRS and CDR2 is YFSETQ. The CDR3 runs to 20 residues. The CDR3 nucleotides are TGCGCCAGCAGCTTGGACGGAAAAGGGACTAGCGGGGGACTCTCCTACGAGCAGTACTTC. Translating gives CASSLDGKGTSGGLSYEQYF.

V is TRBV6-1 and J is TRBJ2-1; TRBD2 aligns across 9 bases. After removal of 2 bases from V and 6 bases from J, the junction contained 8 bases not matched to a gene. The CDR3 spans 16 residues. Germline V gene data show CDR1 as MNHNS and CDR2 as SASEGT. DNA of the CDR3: TGTGCCAGCAGTGAATTGGAGCGGGGGGCGCCCAATGAGCAGTTCTTC. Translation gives CASSELERGAPNEQFF.

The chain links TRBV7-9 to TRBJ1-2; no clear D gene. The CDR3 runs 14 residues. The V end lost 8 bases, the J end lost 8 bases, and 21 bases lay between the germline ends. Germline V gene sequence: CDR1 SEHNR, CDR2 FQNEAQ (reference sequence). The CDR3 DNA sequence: TGTGCCAGCGGCCCGACTCGTGAGTGGAAGGGCTACACCTTC. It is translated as CASGPTREWKGYTF.

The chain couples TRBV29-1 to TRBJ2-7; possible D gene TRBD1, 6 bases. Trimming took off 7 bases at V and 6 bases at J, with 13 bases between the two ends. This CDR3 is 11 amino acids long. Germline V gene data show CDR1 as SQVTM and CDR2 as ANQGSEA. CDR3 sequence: CSASQGREQYF. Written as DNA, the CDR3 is TGCAGCGCATCACAGGGACGCGAGCAGTACTTC.